Only a few counts were recorded for the clone carrying this TCR beta chain. Antigen specificity is unknown. The CDR3 loop spans 15 amino acids. The germline CDR1 and CDR2 sequences are SGHTA and FQGTGA. Trimming cost V 4 bases and J 10 bases, with 22 bases left between them. This record belongs to a study of cytomegalovirus exposure and HLA in healthy donors. Study outcomes and limitations: Despite most TCR sequences being rare, some public TCRs occurred in many donors. The tendency of first-cohort TCR clusters to co-occur in the 120 or so validation repertoires emerged from a later analysis.

The protocol was immunoSEQ multiplex PCR, while the TCRdb copy is restricted to in-frame clones and leaves out a portion. The sample gives about 130,000 clones, approximately 89% of which show up once; about 1.2% is in the top ten. The specimen sequenced was PBMCs. The chain uses TRBV7-3 and TRBJ1-1; the D gene is possibly TRBD1 (5 bases). The TCR sequence derives from a woman aged 18 to 35 in good health and CMV-seronegative. DNA of the CDR3: TGTGCCAGCAGCTATACGCAAGGGGCGGCATTGGGAGCTTTCTTT. It specifies CASSYTQGAALGAFF.